Listed here are 13 T cell receptor beta chains from one sample, sequenced in a study of OX40 agonist ivuxolimab in advanced cancers. The table came from immunoSEQ multiplex PCR; TCRdb's copy has only in-frame clones and leaves some out. The repertoire consists of around 60,000 clones, with roughly 85% occurring once and the leading ten covering more than 0.55%. The input for sequencing was CD4+ or CD8+ T cells sorted from blood, taken in a trial of the OX40 agonist ivuxolimab. All receptors come from an adult with an advanced solid tumor such as melanoma, head and neck, liver or kidney cancer.

V usage is TRBV2 and J usage is TRBJ1-6, with D possibly matching TRBD1 (5 bases). Germline V gene data show CDR1 as SNHLY and CDR2 as FYNNEI. Trimming shortened V by 1 base and J by 7 bases, and 11 bases separated the two germline ends. This CDR3 spans 15 amino acids. In DNA, the CDR3 is TGTGCCAGCAGTGAAGAGGGGTACGAGAATTCACCCCTCCACTTT. Protein: CASSEEGYENSPLHF.

The rearrangement uses TRBV25-1 and TRBJ2-3; 9 nucleotides line up with TRBD2. CDR3 size: 16 residues. Trimming took 3 bases from V and 1 from J; bases not matched to a gene: 5. From germline, CDR1 is MGHDK and CDR2 SYGVNS. The CDR3: CASSDGAGGRTDTQYF. In DNA form, the CDR3 reads TGTGCCAGCAGTGATGGCGCGGGAGGGCGCACAGATACGCAGTATTTT.

V is TRBV19 and J is TRBJ2-2, with D possibly TRBD2 on 7 matching bases. CDR3 length: 13 amino acids. Germline CDR1 reads LNHDA; CDR2 reads SQIVND (reference sequence). V dropped 5 bases and J dropped 14 bases, with 18 bases sitting between them. The CDR3 DNA reads as TGTGCCAGTAGTCCCCGTGTTGGGGGGGCTCTGTTTTTT. Protein sequence: CASSPRVGGALFF. Full variable domain (rest looked up from reference TRBV19 and TRBJ2-2): DGGITQSPKYLFRKEGQNVTLSCEQNLNHDAMYWYRQDPGQGLRLIYYSQIVNDFQKGDIAEGYSVSREKKESFPLTVTSAQKNPTAFYLCASSPRVGGALFFGEGSRLTVL.

Only one count was recorded for this clone. V gene TRBV5-4 combines with J gene TRBJ2-4; 11 nucleotides match TRBD1. Germline CDR1 is SGHNT and CDR2 is YYREEE (reference sequence). The V gene end was trimmed by 4 bases and the J gene end by 9 bases; junction bases not matched to a gene: 3. The length of the CDR3 is 13 residues. In DNA, the CDR3 is TGTGCCAGCAGCCCCGGGACAGGGGGCATTCAGTACTTC. Amino acid sequence: CASSPGTGGIQYF.

This clone is a singleton in its sample. The CDR3 sequence is CASSQQGQGKETQYF. In nucleotides, the CDR3 is TGTGCCAGCAGCCAGCAGGGACAGGGGAAAGAGACCCAGTACTTC. The chain has TRBV4-2 and TRBJ2-5, with 10 bases that match TRBD1. CDR3 length: 15 residues. After removal of 3 bases from V and 3 bases from J, the junction contained 4 bases not matched to a gene. Germline V gene data show CDR1 as LGHNA and CDR2 as YNFKEQ.

This clone has a single count. V gene TRBV5-6 combines with J gene TRBJ1-2, with 8 bases matching TRBD1. V lost 5 bases and J lost 8; bases outside the gene matches: 5. CDR1 is SGHDT and CDR2 is YYEEEE in the germline V gene. CDR3 length: 12 residues. The CDR3 reads CASRPGQGGYTF. CDR3 bases: TGTGCCAGCAGACCCGGACAGGGCGGCTACACCTTC.

V usage is TRBV6-4 and J usage is TRBJ1-5; D ambiguous. CDR1 MRHNA and CDR2 SNTAGT come from the germline V gene. The CDR3 loop spans 13 amino acids. Trimming shortened V by 0 bases and J by 3 bases, and 3 bases separated the two germline ends. CDR3 nucleotides: TGTGCCAGCAGTGACTCGCCCAATCAGCCCCAGCATTTT. Its protein is CASSDSPNQPQHF.

This clone was recorded a few times. The J gene is TRBJ1-4, the V gene TRBV4-1; maybe TRBD1 (6 bases). The CDR3 extends over 16 amino acids. From germline, CDR1 is MGHRA and CDR2 YSYEKL. Trimming cost V 1 base and J 4 bases, with 13 bases left between them. CDR3 bases: TGCGCCAGCAGCCAAGGGGGAAGGGACATTAATGAAAAACTGTTTTTT. Amino acids: CASSQGGRDINEKLFF.

The chain employs TRBV7-9 and TRBJ2-7, with no clear D. This CDR3 region has 12 residues. V was pared by 3 bases and J by 1 base, with 4 bases between. Germline-derived CDR1 and CDR2 are SEHNR and FQNEAQ (reference sequence). CDR3 protein: CASSLESYEQYF. The DNA for the CDR3 is TGTGCCAGCAGCTTGGAATCCTACGAGCAGTACTTC.

V gene TRBV30 combines with J gene TRBJ1-5; D unclear. Trimming pared 0 bases from V and 4 bases from J, leaving 7 bases between. The CDR3 sequence is 13 residues long. In germline, CDR1 is GTSNPN, CDR2 SVGIG (reference sequence). The CDR3 region has the DNA TGTGCCTGGAGTGTAGGCGATAATCAGCCCCAGCATTTT. Translating it yields CAWSVGDNQPQHF. Variable domain in full (rest from reference TRBV30 and TRBJ1-5): SQTIHQWPATLVQPVGSPLSLECTVEGTSNPNLYWYRQAAGRGLQLLFYSVGIGQISSEVPQNLSASRPQDRQFILSSKKLLLSDSGFYLCAWSVGDNQPQHFGDGTRLSIL.

This clone came up once. This rearrangement joins TRBV5-1 to TRBJ2-1, with 10 bases aligning to TRBD2. The CDR3 extends over 15 amino acids. CDR1 and CDR2 (germline): SGHRS, YFSETQ. The trim removed 4 bases at V and 4 bases at J, leaving 5 bases unmatched. The DNA of the CDR3 is TGCGCCAGCAGCGCCGGACTAGCGGTATACAATGAGCAGTTCTTC. It specifies CASSAGLAVYNEQFF.

The J gene is TRBJ1-2, the V gene TRBV2; D gene uncertain. The CDR3 contains 11 residues. V was clipped by 7 bases and J by 2 bases, with 5 bases between them. Germline lookup yields CDR1 SNHLY and CDR2 FYNNEI. The CDR3 loop reads CASKKNYGYTF. CDR3 bases: TGTGCCAGCAAAAAGAACTATGGCTACACCTTC.

This clone has a handful of counts. The CDR3: CASSPGQGRALNTEAFF. CDR3 sequence (DNA): TGCGCCAGCAGCCCTGGACAGGGAAGAGCTTTGAACACTGAAGCTTTCTTT. This rearrangement joins TRBV5-1 to TRBJ1-1, with TRBD1 identical over 8 bases. This CDR3 spans 17 amino acids. V was clipped by 4 bases and J by 0 bases; unmatched bases: 11. Germline V gene sequence: CDR1 SGHRS, CDR2 YFSETQ.